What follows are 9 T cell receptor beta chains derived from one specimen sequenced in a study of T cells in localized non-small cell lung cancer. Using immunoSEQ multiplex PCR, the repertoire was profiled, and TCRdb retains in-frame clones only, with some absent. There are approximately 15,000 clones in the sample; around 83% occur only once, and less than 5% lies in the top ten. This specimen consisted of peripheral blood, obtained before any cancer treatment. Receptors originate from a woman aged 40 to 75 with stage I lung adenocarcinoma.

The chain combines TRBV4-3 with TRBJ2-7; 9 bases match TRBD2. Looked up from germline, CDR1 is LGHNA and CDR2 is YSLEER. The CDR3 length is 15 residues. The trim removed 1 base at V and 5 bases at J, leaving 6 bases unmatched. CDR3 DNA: TGCGCCAGCAGCCAAGGCTCGCGGGGGGGCCACGAGCAGTACTTC. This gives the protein CASSQGSRGGHEQYF.

CDR3 sequence: CASRRTGVNTEAFF. CDR3 bases: TGTGCCAGCAGACGGACAGGTGTGAACACTGAAGCTTTCTTT. The rearrangement joins TRBV2 to TRBJ1-1, with 7 bases aligning to TRBD1. CDR1 is SNHLY and CDR2 is FYNNEI in the germline V gene. The CDR3 spans 14 residues. With V trimmed by 6 bases and J by 0 bases, 4 bases remained unmatched.

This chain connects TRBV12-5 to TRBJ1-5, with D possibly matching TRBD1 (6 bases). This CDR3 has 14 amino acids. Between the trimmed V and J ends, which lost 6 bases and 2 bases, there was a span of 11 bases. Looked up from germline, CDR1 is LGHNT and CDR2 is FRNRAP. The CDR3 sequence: CASGWAGGNQPQHF. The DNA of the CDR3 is TGTGCTAGTGGCTGGGCAGGGGGCAATCAGCCCCAGCATTTT. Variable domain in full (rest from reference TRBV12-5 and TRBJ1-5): DARVTQTPRHKVTEMGQEVTMRCQPILGHNTVFWYRQTMMQGLELLAYFRNRAPLDDSGMPKDRFSAEMPDATLATLKIQPSEPRDSAVYFCASGWAGGNQPQHFGDGTRLSIL.

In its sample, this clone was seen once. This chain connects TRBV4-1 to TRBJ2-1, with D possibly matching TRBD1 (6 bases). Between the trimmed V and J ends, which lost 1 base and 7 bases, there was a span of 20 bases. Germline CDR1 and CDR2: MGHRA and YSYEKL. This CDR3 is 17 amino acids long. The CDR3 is CASSQVPGAAPGNEQFF. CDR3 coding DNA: TGCGCCAGCAGCCAAGTCCCAGGGGCCGCGCCGGGGAATGAGCAGTTCTTC.

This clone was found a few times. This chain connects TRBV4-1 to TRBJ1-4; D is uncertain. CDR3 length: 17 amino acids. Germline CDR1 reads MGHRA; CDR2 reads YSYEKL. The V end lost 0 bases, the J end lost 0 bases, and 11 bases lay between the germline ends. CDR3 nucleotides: TGCGCCAGCAGCCAAGATCAGCATATTGCAACTAATGAAAAACTGTTTTTT. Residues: CASSQDQHIATNEKLFF.

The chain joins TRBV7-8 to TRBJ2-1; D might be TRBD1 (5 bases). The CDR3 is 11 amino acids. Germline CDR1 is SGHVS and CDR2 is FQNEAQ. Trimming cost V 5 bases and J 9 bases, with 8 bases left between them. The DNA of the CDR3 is TGTGCCAGCAGCGCAGGGCTTGAGCAGTTCTTC. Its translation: CASSAGLEQFF.

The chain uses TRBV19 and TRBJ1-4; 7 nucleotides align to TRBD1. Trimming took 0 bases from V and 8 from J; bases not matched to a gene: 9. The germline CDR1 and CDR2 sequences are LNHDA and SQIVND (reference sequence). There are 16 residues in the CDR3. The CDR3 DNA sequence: TGTGCCAGTAGTATAGAACCGGGACAGCGGCGGGAAAAACTGTTTTTT. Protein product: CASSIEPGQRREKLFF.

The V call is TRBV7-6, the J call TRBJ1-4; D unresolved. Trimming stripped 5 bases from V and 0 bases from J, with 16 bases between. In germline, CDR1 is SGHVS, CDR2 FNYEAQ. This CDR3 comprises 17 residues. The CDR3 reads CASSLMSGPSTNEKLFF. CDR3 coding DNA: TGTGCCAGCAGCCTTATGTCAGGTCCTTCAACTAATGAAAAACTGTTTTTT.

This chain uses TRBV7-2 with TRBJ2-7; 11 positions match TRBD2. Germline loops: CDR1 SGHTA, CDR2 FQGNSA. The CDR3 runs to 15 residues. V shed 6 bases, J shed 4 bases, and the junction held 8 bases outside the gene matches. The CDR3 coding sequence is TGTGCCAGCAGTCCTAGCGGGGGGTCTCTGTACGAGCAGTACTTC. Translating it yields CASSPSGGSLYEQYF.